The clone carrying this T cell receptor beta chain has just one count. Its antigen is still unknown. The entry originates in a study of radiotherapy plus CTLA-4 blockade in lung cancer. Findings and limits, study-wide: In blood, TCR clones derived from the tumor expanded after radiotherapy plus ipilimumab.

TCRdb's copy holds only in-frame clones and misses some; the assay was immunoSEQ multiplex PCR. The sample records roughly 30,000 clones, around 73% being singletons. CDR3 length: 16 amino acids. V trimming: 0 bases; J trimming: 4 bases; junction bases outside the gene matches: 4. Germline CDR1 is SGHRS and CDR2 is YFSETQ. The chain carries TRBV5-1 and TRBJ2-1; 10 nucleotides match TRBD2. Specimen: peripheral blood, collected from a patient treated with radiotherapy plus ipilimumab. The TCR was taken from a human donor with non-small cell lung cancer who had stable disease on radiotherapy plus ipilimumab. This CDR3 is CASSLGLAGGYNEQFF. DNA of the CDR3: TGCGCCAGCAGCTTGGGACTAGCGGGCGGATACAATGAGCAGTTCTTC. Full variable domain (remainder filled in from reference TRBV5-1 and TRBJ2-1): KAGVTQTPRYLIKTRGQQVTLSCSPISGHRSVSWYQQTPGQGLQFLFEYFSETQRNKGNFPGRFSGRQFSNSRSEMNVSTLELGDSALYLCASSLGLAGGYNEQFFGPGTRLTVL.